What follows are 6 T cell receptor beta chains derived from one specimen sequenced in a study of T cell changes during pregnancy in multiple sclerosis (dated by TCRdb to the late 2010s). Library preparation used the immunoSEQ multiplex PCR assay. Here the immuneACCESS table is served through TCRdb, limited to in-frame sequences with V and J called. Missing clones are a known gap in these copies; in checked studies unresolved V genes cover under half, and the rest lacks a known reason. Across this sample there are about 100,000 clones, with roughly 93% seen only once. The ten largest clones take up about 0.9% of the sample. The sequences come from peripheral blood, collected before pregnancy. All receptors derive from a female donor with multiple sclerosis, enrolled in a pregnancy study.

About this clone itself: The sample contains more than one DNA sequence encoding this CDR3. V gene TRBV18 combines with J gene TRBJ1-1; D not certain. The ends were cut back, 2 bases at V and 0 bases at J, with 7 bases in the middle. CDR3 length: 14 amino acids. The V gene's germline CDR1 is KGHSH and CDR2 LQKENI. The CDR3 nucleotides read TGTGCCAGCTCACCAAGCGGGATGAACACTGAAGCTTTCTTT. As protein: CASSPSGMNTEAFF.

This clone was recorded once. The CDR3 is CSSGADTQYF. The CDR3 DNA sequence: TGCAGCTCGGGGGCAGATACGCAGTATTTT. This chain joins TRBV29-1 and TRBJ2-3; possibly TRBD2 for D (6 bases). The germline V and J ends were trimmed by 8 bases and 4 bases, with 7 bases remaining between them. Germline CDR1 SQVTM, CDR2 ANQGSEA. CDR3 size: 10 residues.

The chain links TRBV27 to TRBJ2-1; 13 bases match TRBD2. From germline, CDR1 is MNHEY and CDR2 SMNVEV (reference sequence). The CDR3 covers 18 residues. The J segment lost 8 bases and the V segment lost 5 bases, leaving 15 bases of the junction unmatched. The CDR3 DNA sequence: TGTGCCAGCAGTACACCACTCACTAGCGGGAGGGCCCTAGATGAGCAGTTCTTC. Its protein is CASSTPLTSGRALDEQFF.

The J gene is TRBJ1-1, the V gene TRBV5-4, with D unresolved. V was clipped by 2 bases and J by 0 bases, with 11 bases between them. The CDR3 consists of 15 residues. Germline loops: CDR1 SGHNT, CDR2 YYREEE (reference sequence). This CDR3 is CASSFRSPMNTEAFF. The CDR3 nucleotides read TGTGCCAGCAGCTTTAGGAGTCCCATGAACACTGAAGCTTTCTTT.

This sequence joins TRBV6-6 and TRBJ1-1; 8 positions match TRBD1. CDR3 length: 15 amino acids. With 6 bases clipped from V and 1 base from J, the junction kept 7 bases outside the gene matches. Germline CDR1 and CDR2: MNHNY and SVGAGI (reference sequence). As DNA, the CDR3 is TGTGCCAGCAGCCACCCAGGGGGCCGGAACACTGAAGCTTTCTTT. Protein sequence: CASSHPGGRNTEAFF.

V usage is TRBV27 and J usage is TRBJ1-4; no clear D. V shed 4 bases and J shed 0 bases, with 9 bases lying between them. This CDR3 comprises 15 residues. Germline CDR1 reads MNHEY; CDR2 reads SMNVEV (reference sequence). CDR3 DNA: TGTGCCAGCAGTTACAGAGTTGCAACTAATGAAAAACTGTTTTTT. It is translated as CASSYRVATNEKLFF.